Included here is one TCR beta chain sequence, with context. Its antigen is not known. This sample is drawn from a study of identifying expanded T cells in peripheral blood. The CDR3 sequence is 12 residues long. Trimming left V 5 bases short and J 8 bases short, with 12 bases between. Germline assignment: CDR1 MNHEY and CDR2 SVGAGI. The method was immunoSEQ multiplex PCR; TCRdb's version includes in-frame clones alone and lacks a portion of them. This repertoire shows about 130,000 clones, around 88% found once; its top ten account for around 8.2%. The study's findings and limits: Over approximately two and four weeks, about 17 and 20 clones changed, versus around 1.1 between replicates. Roughly two-week clone count variance significantly increased as total template count grew.

Healthy donors had no documented immune events, such as infections, while sampled. The chain is built from TRBV6-5 and TRBJ1-2; the D gene is possibly TRBD1 (6 bases). The TCR sequence derives from a person between 18 and 75 years old in good health. The sample consisted of blood. This chain's CDR3 is CASSPQGGGYTF. DNA of the CDR3: TGTGCCAGCAGTCCACAGGGCGGAGGCTACACCTTC.